This T cell receptor beta chain was captured by sequencing in a study of blood T cell repertoires in COVID-19. Overall study context: Italy, Spain and the United States were the sources of the convalescent and acute COVID-19 samples. In each case, the material was cDNA or gDNA derived from T cells, B-cell-depleted T cells, or PBMCs.

V was pared by 7 bases and J by 7 bases, with 10 bases of the junction left unmatched. The CDR3 is 14 amino acids. Per germline, CDR1 SNHLY and CDR2 FYNNEI. Original data processing: How many nucleated cells were present was estimated from reference gene primer amplification. The protocol was immunoSEQ multiplex PCR, while the TCRdb copy is restricted to in-frame clones and leaves out a portion. V and J calls and clone size follow that table, whereas D and trimming were derived from the DNA. Altogether tens of thousands of clones are present, roughly 84% being singletons, with the ten largest covering roughly 25%.

The clonotype was recovered from a man aged 60-69 years with acute or convalescent COVID-19. The chain joins TRBV2 to TRBJ2-7, with 10 bases lining up with TRBD1. Specimen: peripheral blood. CDR3 bases: TGTGCCAGCACCACGACAGGGGGCTTCGGGGAGCAGTACTTC. It encodes CASTTTGGFGEQYF.